Described below is a single TCR beta chain sequence and its context. Its matching antigen is unknown. The data were obtained in a study of response to subunit inactivated influenza vaccine. Study outcomes and limitations: It was suggested by the authors that few new T cells are recruited by each seasonal influenza vaccination.

Trimming pared 6 bases from V and 8 bases from J, leaving 17 bases between. The germline V gene encodes CDR1 MGHDK and CDR2 SYGVNS. The CDR3 is 14 amino acids. TCRdb reanalysed the RT-PCR reads using MiXCR and keeps one entry per CDR3 protein. The repertoire includes about 650,000 distinct CDR3 sequences, about 15% of them detected once, and roughly 7.2% sits in the top ten. J is TRBJ2-1 and V is TRBV25-1; possible D gene TRBD2, 5 bases. This sample comprised PBMCs from blood, obtained around 14 days before vaccination. The sequence came from a man aged 50 to 60 who received an inactivated influenza vaccine. Here the CDR3 DNA reads TGTGCCAGCAGCCCAGAGAACGGGGTACATGAGCAGTTCTTC. Translated, it gives CASSPENGVHEQFF. The full variable domain, in which reference TRBV25-1 and TRBJ2-1 provide the parts outside the CDR3, is EADIYQTPRYLVIGTGKKITLECSQTMGHDKMYWYQQDPGMELHLIHYSYGVNSTEKGDLSSESTVSRIRTEHFPLTLESARPSHTSQYLCASSPENGVHEQFFGPGTRLTVL.